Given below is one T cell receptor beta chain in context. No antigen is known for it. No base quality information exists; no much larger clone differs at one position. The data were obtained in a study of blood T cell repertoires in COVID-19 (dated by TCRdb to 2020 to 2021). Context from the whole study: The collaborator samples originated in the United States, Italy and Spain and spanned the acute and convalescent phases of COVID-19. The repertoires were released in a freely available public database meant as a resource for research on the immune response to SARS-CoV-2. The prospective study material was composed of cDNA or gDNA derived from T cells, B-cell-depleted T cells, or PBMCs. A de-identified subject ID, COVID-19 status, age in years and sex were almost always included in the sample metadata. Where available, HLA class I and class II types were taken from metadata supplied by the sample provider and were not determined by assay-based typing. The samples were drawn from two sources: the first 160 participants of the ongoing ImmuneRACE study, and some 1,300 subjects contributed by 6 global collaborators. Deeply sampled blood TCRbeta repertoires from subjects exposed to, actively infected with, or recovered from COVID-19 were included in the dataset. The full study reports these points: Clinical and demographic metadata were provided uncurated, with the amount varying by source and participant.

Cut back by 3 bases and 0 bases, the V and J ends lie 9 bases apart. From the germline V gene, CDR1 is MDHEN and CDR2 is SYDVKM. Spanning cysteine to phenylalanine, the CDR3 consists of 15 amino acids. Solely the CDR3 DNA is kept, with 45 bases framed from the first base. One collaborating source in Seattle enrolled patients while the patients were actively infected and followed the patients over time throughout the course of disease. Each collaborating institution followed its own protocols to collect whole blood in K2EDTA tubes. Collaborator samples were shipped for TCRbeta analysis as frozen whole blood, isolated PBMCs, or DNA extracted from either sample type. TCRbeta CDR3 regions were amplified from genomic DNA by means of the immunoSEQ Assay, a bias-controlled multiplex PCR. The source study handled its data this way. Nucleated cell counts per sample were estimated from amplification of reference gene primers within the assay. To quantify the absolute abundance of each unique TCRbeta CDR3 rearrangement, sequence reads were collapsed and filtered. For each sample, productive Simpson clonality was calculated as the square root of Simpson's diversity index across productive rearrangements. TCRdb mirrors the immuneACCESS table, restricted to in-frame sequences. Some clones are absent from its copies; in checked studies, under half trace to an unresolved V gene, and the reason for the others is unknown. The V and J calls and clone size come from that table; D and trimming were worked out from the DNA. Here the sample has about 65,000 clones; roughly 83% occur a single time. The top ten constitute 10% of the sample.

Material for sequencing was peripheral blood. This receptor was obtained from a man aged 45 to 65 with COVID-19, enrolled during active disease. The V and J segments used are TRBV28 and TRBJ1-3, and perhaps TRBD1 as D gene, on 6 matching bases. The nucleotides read TGTGCCAGCAGTTTGGGACAAAGCTCTGGAAACACCATATATTTT. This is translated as CASSLGQSSGNTIYF.